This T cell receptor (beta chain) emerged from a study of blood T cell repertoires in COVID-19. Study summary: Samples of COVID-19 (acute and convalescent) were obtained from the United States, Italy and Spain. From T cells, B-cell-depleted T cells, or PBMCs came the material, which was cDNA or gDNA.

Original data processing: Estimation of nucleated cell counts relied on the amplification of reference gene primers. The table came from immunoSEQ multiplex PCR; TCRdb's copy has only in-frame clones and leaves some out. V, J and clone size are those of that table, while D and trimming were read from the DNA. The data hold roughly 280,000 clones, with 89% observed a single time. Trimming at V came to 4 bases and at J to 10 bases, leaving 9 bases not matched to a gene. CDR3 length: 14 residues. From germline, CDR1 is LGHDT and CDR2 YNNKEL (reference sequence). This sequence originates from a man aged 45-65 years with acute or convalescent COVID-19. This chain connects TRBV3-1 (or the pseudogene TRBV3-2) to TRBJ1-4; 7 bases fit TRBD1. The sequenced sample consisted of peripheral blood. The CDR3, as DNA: TGTGCCAGCAGCCCTGACAGGGCGTGGGGAAAACTGTTTTTT. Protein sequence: CASSPDRAWGKLFF.